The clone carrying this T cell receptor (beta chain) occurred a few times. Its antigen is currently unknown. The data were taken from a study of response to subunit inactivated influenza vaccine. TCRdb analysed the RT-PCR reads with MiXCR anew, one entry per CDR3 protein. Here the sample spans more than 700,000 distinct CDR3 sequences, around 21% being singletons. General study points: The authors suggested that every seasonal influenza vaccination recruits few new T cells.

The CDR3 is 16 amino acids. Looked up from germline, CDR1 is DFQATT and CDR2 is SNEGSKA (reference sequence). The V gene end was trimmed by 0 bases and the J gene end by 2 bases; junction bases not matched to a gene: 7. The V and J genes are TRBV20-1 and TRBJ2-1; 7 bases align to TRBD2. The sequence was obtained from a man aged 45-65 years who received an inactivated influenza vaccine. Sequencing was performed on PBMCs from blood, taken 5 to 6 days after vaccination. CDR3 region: CSARDHALAAYNEQFF. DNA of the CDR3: TGCAGTGCTAGAGATCACGCCCTAGCGGCCTACAATGAGCAGTTCTTC.